This T cell receptor beta chain was found in a study of cytotoxic CD8 clonotypes in ibrutinib-treated CLL. Overall study results and limits: While tracking circulating CD8+ T-cell counts, baseline clonality exceeded that of age-matched healthy donors.

Trimming took 0 bases from V and 5 from J, leaving 5 bases between them. CDR1 SGDLS and CDR2 YYNGEE come from the germline V gene. This CDR3 contains 12 residues. Turning to this clone: Its antigen is as yet unknown. The sample has other DNA sequences that encode this CDR3 too.

Sequenced by immunoSEQ multiplex PCR; TCRdb stores in-frame clones only, minus some. The data show 150,000 to 200,000 clones, with about 88% seen just once and over 2.5% held by the top ten. Sequenced here: PBMCs, sampled at disease progression, from a patient treated with ibrutinib. The chain combines TRBV9 with TRBJ1-1; D not resolved. This sequence originates from a human donor with chronic lymphocytic leukemia. The CDR3 is CASSVVGTEAFF. The CDR3 nucleotides read TGTGCCAGCAGCGTAGTTGGAACTGAAGCTTTCTTT.